The entry below gives a single T cell receptor beta chain sequence along with its context. Its cognate antigen is unknown. The authors deemed Graves' hyperthyroidism stable absent ophthalmopathy progression within 18 months. These data are taken from a study of T cells in Graves' hyperthyroidism and ophthalmopathy. Study-wide findings and caveats: Ophthalmopathy was model-predicted a median approximately 6.4 months pre-onset. Among thyroid clonotypes expanded above 0.001, most also appeared in blood.

V gave up 5 bases and J gave up 3 bases, with 14 bases separating them. CDR1 and CDR2 from the germline V gene are SGHTA and FQGNSA. The CDR3 length is 14 residues. TCR beta CDR3 region amplification was performed from RNA transcripts. HTBI primers were the set used in a first-round RT-PCR of the TCR CDR3. TCRdb re-derived calls from the multiplex PCR reads in MiXCR, one entry per CDR3 protein. The sample consists of around 800,000 distinct CDR3 sequences, 35% to 40% of them appearing once. V is TRBV7-2 and J is TRBJ2-7, with a weak D call TRBD2 (6 bases). Material: blood. This TCR was sampled from a man between 18 and 35 years old with Graves' hyperthyroidism. CDR3 coding DNA: TGTGCCAGCAGCCAAGGACTATATGGCTACGAGCAGTACTTC. Residues: CASSQGLYGYEQYF.